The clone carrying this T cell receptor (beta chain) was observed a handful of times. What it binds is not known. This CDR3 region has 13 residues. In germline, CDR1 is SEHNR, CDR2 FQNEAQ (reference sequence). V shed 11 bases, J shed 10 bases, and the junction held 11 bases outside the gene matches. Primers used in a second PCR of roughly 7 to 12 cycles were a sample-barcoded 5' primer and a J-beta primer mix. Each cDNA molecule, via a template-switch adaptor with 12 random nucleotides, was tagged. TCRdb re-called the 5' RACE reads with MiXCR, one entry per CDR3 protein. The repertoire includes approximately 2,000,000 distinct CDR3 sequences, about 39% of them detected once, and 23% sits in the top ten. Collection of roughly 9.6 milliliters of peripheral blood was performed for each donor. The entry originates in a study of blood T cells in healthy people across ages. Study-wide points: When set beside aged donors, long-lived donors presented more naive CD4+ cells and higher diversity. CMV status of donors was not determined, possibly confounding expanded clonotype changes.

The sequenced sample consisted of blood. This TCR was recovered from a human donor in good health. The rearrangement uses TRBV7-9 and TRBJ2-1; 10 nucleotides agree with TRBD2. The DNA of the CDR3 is TGTGCCCACGCTAGCGGGGGCCTAGGGGAGCAGTTCTTC. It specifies CAHASGGLGEQFF.